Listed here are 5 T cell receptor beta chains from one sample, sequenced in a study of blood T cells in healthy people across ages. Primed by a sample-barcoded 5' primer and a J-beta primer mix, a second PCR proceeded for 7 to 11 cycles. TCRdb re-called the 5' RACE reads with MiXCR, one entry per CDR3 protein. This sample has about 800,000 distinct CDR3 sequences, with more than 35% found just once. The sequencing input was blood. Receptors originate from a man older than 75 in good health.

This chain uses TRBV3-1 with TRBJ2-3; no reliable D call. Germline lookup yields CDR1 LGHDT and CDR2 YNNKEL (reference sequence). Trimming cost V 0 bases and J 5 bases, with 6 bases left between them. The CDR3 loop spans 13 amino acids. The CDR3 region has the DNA TGTGCCAGCAGCCAAGAACTACGAGATACGCAGTATTTT. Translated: CASSQELRDTQYF.

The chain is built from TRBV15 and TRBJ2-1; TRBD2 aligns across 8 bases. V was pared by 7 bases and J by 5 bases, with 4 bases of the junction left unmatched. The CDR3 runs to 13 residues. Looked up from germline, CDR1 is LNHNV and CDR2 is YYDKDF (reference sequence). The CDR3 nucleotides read TGTGCCACCACAGCGGGGGACCACAATGAGCAGTTCTTC. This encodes CATTAGDHNEQFF.

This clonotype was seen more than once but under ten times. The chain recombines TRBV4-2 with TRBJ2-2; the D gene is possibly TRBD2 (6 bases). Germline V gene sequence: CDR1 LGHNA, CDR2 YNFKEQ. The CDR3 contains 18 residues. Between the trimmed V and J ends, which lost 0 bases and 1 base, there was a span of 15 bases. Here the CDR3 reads CASSQDLVFSGNTGELFF. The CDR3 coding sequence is TGTGCCAGCAGCCAAGATTTGGTTTTTAGCGGGAACACCGGGGAGCTGTTTTTT.

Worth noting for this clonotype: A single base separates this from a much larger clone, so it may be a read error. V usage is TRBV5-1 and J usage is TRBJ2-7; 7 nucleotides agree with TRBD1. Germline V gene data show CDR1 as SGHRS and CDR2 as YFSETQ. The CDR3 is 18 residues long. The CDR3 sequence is CANSVDRVHTSPLDEQYF. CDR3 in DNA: TGCGCCAACAGCGTCGACAGGGTTCATACCTCCCCTCTCGACGAGCAGTACTTC.

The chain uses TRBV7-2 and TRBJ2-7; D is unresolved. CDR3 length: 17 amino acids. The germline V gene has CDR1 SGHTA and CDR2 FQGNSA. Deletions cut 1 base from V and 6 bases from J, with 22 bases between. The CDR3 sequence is CASSLVARQTNLCEQYF. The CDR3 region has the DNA TGTGCCAGCAGCTTAGTTGCACGGCAGACGAACCTCTGCGAGCAGTACTTC.